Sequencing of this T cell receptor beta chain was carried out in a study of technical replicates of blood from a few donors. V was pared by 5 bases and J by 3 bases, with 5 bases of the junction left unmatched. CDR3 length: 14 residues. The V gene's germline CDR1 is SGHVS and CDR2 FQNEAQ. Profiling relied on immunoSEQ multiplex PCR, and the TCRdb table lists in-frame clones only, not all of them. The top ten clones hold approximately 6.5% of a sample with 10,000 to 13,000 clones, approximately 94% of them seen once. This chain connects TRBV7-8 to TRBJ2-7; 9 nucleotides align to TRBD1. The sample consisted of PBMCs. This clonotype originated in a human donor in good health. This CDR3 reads CASSKTGGYYEQYF. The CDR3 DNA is TGTGCCAGCAGCAAGACAGGGGGGTACTACGAGCAGTACTTC.